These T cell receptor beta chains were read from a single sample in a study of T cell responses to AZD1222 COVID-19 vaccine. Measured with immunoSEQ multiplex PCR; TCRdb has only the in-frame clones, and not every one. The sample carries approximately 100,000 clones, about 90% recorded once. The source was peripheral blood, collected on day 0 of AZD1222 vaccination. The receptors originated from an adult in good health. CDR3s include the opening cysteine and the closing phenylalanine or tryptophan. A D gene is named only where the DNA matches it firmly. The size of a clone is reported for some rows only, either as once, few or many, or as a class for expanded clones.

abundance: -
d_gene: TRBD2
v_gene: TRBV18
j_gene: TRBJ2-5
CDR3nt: TGTGCCAGCTCACCTATAGAGCGGGGGGCGCAAGAGACCCAGTACTTC
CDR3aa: CASSPIERGAQETQYF

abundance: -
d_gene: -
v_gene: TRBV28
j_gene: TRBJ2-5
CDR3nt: TGTGCCAGCAGTTTATTACGGGCAGGGAGTGGAGAGACCCAGTACTTC
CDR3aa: CASSLLRAGSGETQYF

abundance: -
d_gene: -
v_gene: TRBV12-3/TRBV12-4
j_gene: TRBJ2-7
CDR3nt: TGTGCCAGCAGCCAGACTACCTACGAGCAGTACTTC
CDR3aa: CASSQTTYEQYF

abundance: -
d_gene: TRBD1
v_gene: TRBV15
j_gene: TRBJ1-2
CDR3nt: TGTGCCACCAGCAGCCATTACAGGGGAGGGGACTATGGCTACACCTTC
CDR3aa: CATSSHYRGGDYGYTF

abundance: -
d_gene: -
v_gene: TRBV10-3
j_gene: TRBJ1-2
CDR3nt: TGTGCCATCAGTCCTAAAGCGGAAGGCTACACCTTC
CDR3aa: CAISPKAEGYTF

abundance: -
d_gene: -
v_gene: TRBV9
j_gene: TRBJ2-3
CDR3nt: TGTGCCAGCAGCCAAGACTTGGGGGGTGACACAGATACGCAGTATTTT
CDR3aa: CASSQDLGGDTDTQYF

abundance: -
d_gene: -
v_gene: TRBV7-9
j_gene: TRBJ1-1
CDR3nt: TGTGCCAGCAGCTTAGCCGTCTCAGCCCTGAACACTGAAGCTTTCTTT
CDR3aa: CASSLAVSALNTEAFF

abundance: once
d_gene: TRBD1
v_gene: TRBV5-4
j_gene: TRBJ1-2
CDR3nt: TGTGCCAGCAGCCCCGACAGGGGGCTTCAATATGGCTACACCTTC
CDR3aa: CASSPDRGLQYGYTF

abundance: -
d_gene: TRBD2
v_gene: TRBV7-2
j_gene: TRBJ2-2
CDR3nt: TGTGCCAGCAGCCCAAGGACTAGCGGGAACACCGGGGAGCTGTTTTTT
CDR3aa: CASSPRTSGNTGELFF

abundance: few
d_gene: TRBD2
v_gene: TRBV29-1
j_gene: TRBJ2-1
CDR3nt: TGCAGCGTTGAGGGACTAGCGGGAGAAGGCAATGAGCAGTTCTTC
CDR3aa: CSVEGLAGEGNEQFF

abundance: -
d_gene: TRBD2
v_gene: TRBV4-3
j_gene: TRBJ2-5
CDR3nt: TGCGCCAGCAGCCAAGAGCCAGCGGGAGAAGAGACCCAGTACTTC
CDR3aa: CASSQEPAGEETQYF

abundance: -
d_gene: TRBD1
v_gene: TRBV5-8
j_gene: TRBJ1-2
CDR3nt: TGTGCCAGCAGCAACAGCGACAGGGGAATCGGCTATGGCTACACCTTC
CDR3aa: CASSNSDRGIGYGYTF

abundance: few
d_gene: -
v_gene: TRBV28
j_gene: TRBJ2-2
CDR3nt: TGTGCCAGCAGTTTCGGACGGGCCGGGGAGCTGTTTTTT
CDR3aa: CASSFGRAGELFF

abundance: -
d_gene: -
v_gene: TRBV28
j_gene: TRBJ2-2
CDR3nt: TGTGCCAGCAGTGCCACAACGAACACCGGGGAGCTGTTTTTT
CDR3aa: CASSATTNTGELFF

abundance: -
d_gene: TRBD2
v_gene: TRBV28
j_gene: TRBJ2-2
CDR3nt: TGTGCCAGCAGTTTATGGGGGACTAGCGGGAGACGGGCCGGGGAGCTGTTTTTT
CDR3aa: CASSLWGTSGRRAGELFF

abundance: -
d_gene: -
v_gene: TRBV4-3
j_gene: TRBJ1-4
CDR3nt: TGCGCCAGCAGCCAATGGGCGGGAACTAATGAAAAACTGTTTTTT
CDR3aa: CASSQWAGTNEKLFF

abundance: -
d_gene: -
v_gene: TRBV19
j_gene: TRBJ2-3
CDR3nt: TGTGCCAGCCAAGGGGGAGAGGCTACAGATACGCAGTATTTT
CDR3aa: CASQGGEATDTQYF

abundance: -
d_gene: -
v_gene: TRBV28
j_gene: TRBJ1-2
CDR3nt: TGTGCCAGCAGTCTCCAGGTTCTCTATGGCTACACCTTC
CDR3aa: CASSLQVLYGYTF

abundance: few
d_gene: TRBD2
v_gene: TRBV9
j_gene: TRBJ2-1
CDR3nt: TGTGCCAGCAGCGGGACTAGCGGAAATGAGCAGTTCTTC
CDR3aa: CASSGTSGNEQFF